This T cell receptor beta chain was identified during a study of blood T cell repertoires in COVID-19. Study background: The United States, Italy and Spain supplied acute and convalescent COVID-19 samples. T cells, B-cell-depleted T cells, or PBMCs provided the cDNA or gDNA that served as material.

As handled by the study authors: Reference gene primer amplification gave estimated nucleated cell counts. Profiled with immunoSEQ multiplex PCR; TCRdb holds only in-frame clones, not every one. Clone size and the V and J calls come from that table; the DNA yielded D and trimming. This table has 250,000 to 400,000 clones, about 91% appearing once. The sample taken for sequencing was peripheral blood. The clonotype was recovered from a woman between 25 and 40 years old with COVID-19, enrolled during active disease.

The CDR3 bases are TGTGCCAGCAGTTTCCAGGGAGAGACCCAGTACTTC. Protein sequence: CASSFQGETQYF. The chain combines TRBV28 with TRBJ2-5, with D possibly being TRBD1 (5 bases). The V end was cut by 3 bases, the J end by 4 bases, with 6 bases between. Germline CDR1 is MDHEN and CDR2 is SYDVKM. The CDR3 is made up of 12 amino acids.